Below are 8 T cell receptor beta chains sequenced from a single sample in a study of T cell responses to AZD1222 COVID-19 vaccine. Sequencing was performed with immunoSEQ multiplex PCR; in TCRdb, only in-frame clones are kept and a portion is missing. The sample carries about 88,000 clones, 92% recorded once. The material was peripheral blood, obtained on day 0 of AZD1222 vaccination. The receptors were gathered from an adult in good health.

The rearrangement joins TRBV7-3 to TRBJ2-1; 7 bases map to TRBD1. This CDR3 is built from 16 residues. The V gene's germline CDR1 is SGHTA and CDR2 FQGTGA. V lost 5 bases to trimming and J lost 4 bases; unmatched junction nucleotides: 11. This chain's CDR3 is CASSDQPGQPYNEQFF. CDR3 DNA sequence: TGTGCCAGCAGCGACCAACCGGGACAGCCGTACAATGAGCAGTTCTTC.

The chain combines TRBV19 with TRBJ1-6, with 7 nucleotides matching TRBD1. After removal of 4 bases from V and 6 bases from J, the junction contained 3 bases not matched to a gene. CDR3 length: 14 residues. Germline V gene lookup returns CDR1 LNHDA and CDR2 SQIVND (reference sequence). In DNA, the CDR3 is TGTGCCAGTAGTACCGGGGACAGTAATTCACCCCTCCACTTT. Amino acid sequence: CASSTGDSNSPLHF.

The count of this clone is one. The CDR3, as DNA: TGTGCCGGGCGAGGAGCGGGGGAGTCCTACAATGAGCAGTTCTTC. It is translated as CAGRGAGESYNEQFF. The chain links TRBV11-2 to TRBJ2-1; 8 positions match TRBD2. The CDR3 is made up of 15 amino acids. V trimming: 11 bases; J trimming: 1 base; junction bases outside the gene matches: 10. The germline gives CDR1 SGHAT, CDR2 FQNNGV.

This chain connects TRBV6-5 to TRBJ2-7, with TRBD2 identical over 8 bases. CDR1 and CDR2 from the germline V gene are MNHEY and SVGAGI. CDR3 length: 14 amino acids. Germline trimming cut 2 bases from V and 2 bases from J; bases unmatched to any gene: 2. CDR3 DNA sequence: TGTGCCAGCAGTTACGGAGCGGGAGCCTACGAGCAGTACTTC. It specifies CASSYGAGAYEQYF.

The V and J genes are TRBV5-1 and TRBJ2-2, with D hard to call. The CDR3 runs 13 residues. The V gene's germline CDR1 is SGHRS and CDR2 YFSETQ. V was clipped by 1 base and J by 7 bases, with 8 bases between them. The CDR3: CASSLLSDGELFF. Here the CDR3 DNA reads TGCGCCAGCAGCTTGTTGTCGGACGGGGAGCTGTTTTTT.

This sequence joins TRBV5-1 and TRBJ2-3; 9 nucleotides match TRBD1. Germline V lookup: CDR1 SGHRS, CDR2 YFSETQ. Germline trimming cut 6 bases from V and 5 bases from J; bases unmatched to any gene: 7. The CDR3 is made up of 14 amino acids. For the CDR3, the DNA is TGCGCCAGCACTCGTAGGACAGGGGAAGATACGCAGTATTTT. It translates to CASTRRTGEDTQYF. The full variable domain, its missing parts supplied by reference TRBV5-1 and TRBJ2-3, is KAGVTQTPRYLIKTRGQQVTLSCSPISGHRSVSWYQQTPGQGLQFLFEYFSETQRNKGNFPGRFSGRQFSNSRSEMNVSTLELGDSALYLCASTRRTGEDTQYFGPGTRLTVL.

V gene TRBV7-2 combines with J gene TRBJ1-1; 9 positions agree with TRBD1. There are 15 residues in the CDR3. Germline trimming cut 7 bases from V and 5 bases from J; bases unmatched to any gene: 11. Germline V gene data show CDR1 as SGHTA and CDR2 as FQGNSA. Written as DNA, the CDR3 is TGTGCCAGCAACCCCCAGCGGGACAGGGTAACTGAAGCTTTCTTT. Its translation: CASNPQRDRVTEAFF.

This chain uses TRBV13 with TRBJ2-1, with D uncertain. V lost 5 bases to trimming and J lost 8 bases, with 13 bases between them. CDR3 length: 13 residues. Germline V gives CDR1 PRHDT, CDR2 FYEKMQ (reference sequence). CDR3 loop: CASSPPTQYEQFF. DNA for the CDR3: TGTGCCAGCAGCCCCCCAACTCAATATGAGCAGTTCTTC.